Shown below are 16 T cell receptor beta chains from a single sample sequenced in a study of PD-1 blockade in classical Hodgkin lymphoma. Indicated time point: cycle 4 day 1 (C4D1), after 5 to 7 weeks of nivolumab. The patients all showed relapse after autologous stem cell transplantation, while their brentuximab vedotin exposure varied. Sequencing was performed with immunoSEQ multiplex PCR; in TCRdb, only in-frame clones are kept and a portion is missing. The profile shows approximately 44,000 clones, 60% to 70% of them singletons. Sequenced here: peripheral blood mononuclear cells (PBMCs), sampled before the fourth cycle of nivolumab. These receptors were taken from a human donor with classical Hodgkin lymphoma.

The CDR3: CASSYSGGSGGTQYF. For the CDR3, the DNA is TGTGCCAGCAGTTACTCTGGTGGGAGCGGGGGTACGCAGTATTTT. This chain joins TRBV6-5 and TRBJ2-3; 8 bases fit TRBD2. This CDR3 comprises 15 residues. Germline V gene lookup returns CDR1 MNHEY and CDR2 SVGAGI. V was pared by 0 bases and J by 8 bases, with 7 bases of the junction left unmatched.

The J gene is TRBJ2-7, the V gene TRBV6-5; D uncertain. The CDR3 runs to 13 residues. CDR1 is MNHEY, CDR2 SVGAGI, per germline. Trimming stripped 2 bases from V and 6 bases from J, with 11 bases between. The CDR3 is CASSYGVELEQYF. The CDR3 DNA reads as TGTGCCAGCAGTTACGGGGTCGAGCTCGAGCAGTACTTC.

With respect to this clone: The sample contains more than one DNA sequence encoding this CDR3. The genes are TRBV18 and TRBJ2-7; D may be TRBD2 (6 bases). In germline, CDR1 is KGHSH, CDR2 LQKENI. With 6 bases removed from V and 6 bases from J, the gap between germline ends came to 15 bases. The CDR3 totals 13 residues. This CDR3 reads CASSPLQGGEQYF. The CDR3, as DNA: TGTGCCAGCTCCCCCTTGCAGGGAGGCGAGCAGTACTTC.

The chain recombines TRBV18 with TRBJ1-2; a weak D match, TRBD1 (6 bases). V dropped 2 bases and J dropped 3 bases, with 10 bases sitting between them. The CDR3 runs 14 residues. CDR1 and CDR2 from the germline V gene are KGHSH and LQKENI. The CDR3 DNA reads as TGTGCCAGCTCACCAGTGACAGGTTACTATGGCTACACCTTC. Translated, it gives CASSPVTGYYGYTF.

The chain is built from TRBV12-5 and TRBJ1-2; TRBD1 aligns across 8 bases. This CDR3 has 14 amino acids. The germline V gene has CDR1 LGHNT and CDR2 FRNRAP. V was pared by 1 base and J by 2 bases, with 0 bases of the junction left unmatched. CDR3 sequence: CASGLGQGNYGYTF. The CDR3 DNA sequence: TGTGCTAGTGGTTTGGGACAGGGGAACTATGGCTACACCTTC.

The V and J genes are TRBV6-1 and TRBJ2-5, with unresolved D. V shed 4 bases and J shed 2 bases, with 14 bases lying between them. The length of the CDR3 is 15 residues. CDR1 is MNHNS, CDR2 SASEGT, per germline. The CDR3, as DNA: TGTGCCAGCAGTGGGGGTGGGGTGGCTCAAGAGACCCAGTACTTC. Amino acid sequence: CASSGGGVAQETQYF.

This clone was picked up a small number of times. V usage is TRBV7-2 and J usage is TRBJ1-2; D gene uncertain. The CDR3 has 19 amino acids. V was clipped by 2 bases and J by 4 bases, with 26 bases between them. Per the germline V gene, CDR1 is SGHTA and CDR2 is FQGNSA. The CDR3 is CASSLSIRRSDLARYGYTF. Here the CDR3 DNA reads TGTGCCAGCAGCTTATCCATTCGTAGATCGGACTTAGCTCGCTATGGCTACACCTTC.

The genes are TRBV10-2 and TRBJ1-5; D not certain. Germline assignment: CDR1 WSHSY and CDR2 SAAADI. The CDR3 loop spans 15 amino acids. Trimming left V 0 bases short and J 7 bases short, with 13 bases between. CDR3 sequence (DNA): TGCGCCAGCAGTGAGTCAGGGCAGCGGGGACAGCCCCAGCATTTT. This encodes CASSESGQRGQPQHF.

CDR3 sequence (DNA): TGTGCCAGCAGCCACATGACTAGCGGCACCTACGAGCAGTACTTC. Amino acids: CASSHMTSGTYEQYF. The V call is TRBV28, the J call TRBJ2-7; 9 nucleotides match TRBD2. Trimming at V came to 6 bases and at J to 2 bases, leaving 8 bases not matched to a gene. The germline CDR1 and CDR2 sequences are MDHEN and SYDVKM. The CDR3 runs 15 residues.

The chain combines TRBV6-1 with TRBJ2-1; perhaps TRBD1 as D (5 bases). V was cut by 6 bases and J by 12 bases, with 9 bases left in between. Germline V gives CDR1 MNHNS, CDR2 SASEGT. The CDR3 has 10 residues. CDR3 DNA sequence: TGTGCCAGCAGAGGGGTCGTGCAGTTCTTC. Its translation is CASRGVVQFF.

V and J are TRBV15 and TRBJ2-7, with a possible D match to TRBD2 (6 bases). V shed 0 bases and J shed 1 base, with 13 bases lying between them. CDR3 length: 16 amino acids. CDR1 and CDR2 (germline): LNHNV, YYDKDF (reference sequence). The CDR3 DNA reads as TGTGCCACCAGCAGAGATCTCGGTCGGGGGTCCTACGAGCAGTACTTC. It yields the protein CATSRDLGRGSYEQYF.

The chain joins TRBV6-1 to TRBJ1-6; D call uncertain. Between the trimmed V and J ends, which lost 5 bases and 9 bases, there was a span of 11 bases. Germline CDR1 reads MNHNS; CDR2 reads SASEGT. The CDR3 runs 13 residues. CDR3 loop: CASSSLGTSPLHF. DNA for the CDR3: TGTGCCAGCAGTTCACTGGGCACTTCACCCCTCCACTTT.

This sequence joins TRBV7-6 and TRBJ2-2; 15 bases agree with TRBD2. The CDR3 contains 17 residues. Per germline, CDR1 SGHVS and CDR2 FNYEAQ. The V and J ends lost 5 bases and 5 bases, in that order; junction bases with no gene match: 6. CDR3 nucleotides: TGTGCCAGCAGCCTGGGACTAGCGGGAGGTGCGACCGGGGAGCTGTTTTTT. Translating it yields CASSLGLAGGATGELFF.

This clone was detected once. The CDR3 coding sequence is TGTGCCAGCAGCGTGGCCGCTTTCACCGGGGAGCTGTTTTTT. Translation: CASSVAAFTGELFF. V and J are TRBV6-5 and TRBJ2-2; no clear D. Looked up from germline, CDR1 is MNHEY and CDR2 is SVGAGI. The CDR3 consists of 14 residues. V lost 6 bases and J 4 bases, leaving 12 bases between the germline ends.

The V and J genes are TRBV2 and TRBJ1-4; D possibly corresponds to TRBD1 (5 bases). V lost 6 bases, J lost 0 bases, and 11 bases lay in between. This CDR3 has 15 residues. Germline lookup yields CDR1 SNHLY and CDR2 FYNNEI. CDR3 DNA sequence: TGTGCCAGCAGGGAATTAGGGGCAACTAATGAAAAACTGTTTTTT. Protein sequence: CASRELGATNEKLFF.

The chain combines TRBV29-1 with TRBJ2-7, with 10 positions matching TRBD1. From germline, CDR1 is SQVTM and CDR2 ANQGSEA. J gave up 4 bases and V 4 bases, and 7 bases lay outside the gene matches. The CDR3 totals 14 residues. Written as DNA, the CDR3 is TGCAGCGTTGGTTGGGGACAGGGGTCGTACGAGCAGTACTTC. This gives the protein CSVGWGQGSYEQYF.